This is a list of T cell receptor beta chains from one sample in a study of STAT5B mutations in CD4+ large granular lymphocyte leukemia. The assay was immunoSEQ multiplex PCR, and TCRdb's table has in-frame clones only and misses some. The sample gives around 26,000 clones, around three quarters of which show up once; roughly a tenth is in the top ten. The sample comprised CD4+ T cells from blood buffy coats. These receptors all come from a human donor in good health. Both conserved end residues are part of each CDR3. A D gene is named only where the DNA matches it firmly. Rows give clone size only sometimes, using once, few, many, or a class for an expanded clone.

V gene	D gene	clone size	J gene	CDR3 protein	CDR3 DNA
TRBV28	-	-	TRBJ2-1	CASSRYNEQFF	TGTGCCAGCAGCAGATACAATGAGCAGTTCTTC
TRBV11-2	-	-	TRBJ2-1	CASSLAQMVNRQFF	TGTGCCAGCAGCTTAGCTCAGATGGTCAATAGACAGTTCTTC
TRBV2	-	few	TRBJ1-2	CASSIPGRTIYGYTF	TGTGCCAGCAGTATTCCGGGACGGACTATCTATGGCTACACCTTC
TRBV2	-	-	TRBJ2-5	CASSNTQLGTQYF	TGTGCCAGCAGTAATACCCAGCTGGGGACCCAGTACTTC
TRBV6-5	TRBD1	-	TRBJ1-1	CASSRDSEAFF	TGTGCCAGCAGTCGGGACAGTGAAGCTTTCTTT
TRBV10-3	-	-	TRBJ1-3	CAISESLGDSGNTIYF	TGTGCCATCAGTGAGTCGTTGGGGGACTCTGGAAACACCATATATTTT
TRBV5-1	TRBD1	once	TRBJ1-1	CASSERTGRNTEAFF	TGCGCCAGCAGCGAGAGGACAGGGCGGAACACTGAAGCTTTCTTT
TRBV6-1	-	-	TRBJ2-7	CASSEAVTGQYF	TGTGCCAGCAGTGAAGCGGTGACGGGGCAGTACTTC
TRBV25-1	TRBD1	-	TRBJ2-7	CASSESWGQGSNEQYF	TGTGCCAGCAGTGAATCTTGGGGACAGGGATCGAACGAGCAGTACTTC
TRBV4-1	-	few	TRBJ1-6	CASSQDVSAWNSPLHF	TGCGCCAGCAGCCAAGATGTGTCGGCATGGAATTCACCCCTCCACTTT
TRBV6-5	-	-	TRBJ2-5	CASSLPGARETQYF	TGTGCCAGCAGCCTGCCGGGGGCGAGAGAGACCCAGTACTTC
TRBV13	TRBD2	-	TRBJ2-5	CASSLSTGGSETQYF	TGTGCCAGCAGCTTAAGTACGGGAGGGTCAGAGACCCAGTACTTC
TRBV7-9	-	-	TRBJ2-3	CASSPLLGRGTQYF	TGTGCCAGCAGCCCCCTCCTAGGGCGAGGTACGCAGTATTTT
TRBV10-1	TRBD1	-	TRBJ2-4	CALSGGLAKNIQYF	TGCGCCTTATCAGGGGGTCTAGCCAAAAACATTCAGTACTTC
TRBV19	TRBD2	-	TRBJ2-5	CASSIERGLAKETQYF	TGTGCCAGTAGTATAGAAAGGGGACTAGCGAAGGAGACCCAGTACTTC
TRBV27	-	-	TRBJ2-7	CASSFSGRQYF	TGTGCCAGCAGTTTCTCGGGGAGACAGTACTTC
TRBV5-4	TRBD2	-	TRBJ2-1	CASSLVGGSYNEQFF	TGTGCCAGCAGCTTGGTCGGGGGGTCCTACAATGAGCAGTTCTTC
TRBV11-2	-	-	TRBJ2-5	CASSLDTGPQETQYF	TGTGCCAGCAGCTTAGATACCGGCCCCCAAGAGACCCAGTACTTC
TRBV28	-	-	TRBJ1-2	CASSFQRAQYGYTF	TGTGCCAGCAGTTTCCAGAGAGCGCAATATGGCTACACCTTC
TRBV2	-	few	TRBJ1-1	CASGAWNTEAFF	TGTGCCAGCGGGGCTTGGAACACTGAAGCTTTCTTT
TRBV19	-	-	TRBJ2-1	CASSVYRVNNEQFF	TGTGCCAGTAGTGTGTACAGGGTAAACAATGAGCAGTTCTTC
TRBV18	-	-	TRBJ1-4	CASFRATNEKLFF	TGTGCCAGCTTCCGGGCAACTAATGAAAAACTGTTTTTT
TRBV9	-	-	TRBJ2-1	CASSVNDEQFF	TGTGCCAGCAGCGTCAACGATGAGCAGTTCTTC
TRBV7-9	-	-	TRBJ1-2	CASSLPGLKAHGYTF	TGTGCCAGCAGCTTACCGGGACTCAAGGCACATGGCTACACCTTC
TRBV18	-	-	TRBJ2-1	CASAFYNEQFF	TGTGCCAGCGCGTTCTACAATGAGCAGTTCTTC
TRBV7-2	TRBD2	-	TRBJ2-5	CASSLALTAGGVQETQYF	TGTGCCAGCAGCTTAGCGTTAACAGCGGGAGGGGTCCAAGAGACCCAGTACTTC
TRBV25-1	-	-	TRBJ2-2	CASSARRLSTGELFF	TGTGCCAGCAGTGCTAGGCGTCTTAGCACCGGGGAGCTGTTTTTT
TRBV28	-	-	TRBJ1-1	CASSLGVLNTEAFF	TGTGCCAGCAGTTTGGGGGTCTTGAACACTGAAGCTTTCTTT
TRBV5-1	TRBD1	-	TRBJ2-2	CASSLLPPGQGNTGELFF	TGCGCCAGCAGCTTGTTGCCGCCGGGACAGGGGAATACCGGGGAGCTGTTTTTT
TRBV4-2	TRBD1	-	TRBJ2-3	CASSQGGQADTQYF	TGTGCCAGCAGCCAAGGGGGACAGGCAGATACGCAGTATTTT
TRBV4-2	TRBD1	-	TRBJ1-2	CASSQADRNYGYTF	TGTGCCAGCAGCCAGGCGGACAGGAACTATGGCTACACCTTC
TRBV5-1	TRBD2	once	TRBJ2-3	CASSPGLAADTQYF	TGCGCCAGCAGCCCGGGACTAGCGGCAGATACGCAGTATTTT
TRBV5-4	TRBD2	-	TRBJ2-7	CASSKGLAFWEQYF	TGTGCCAGCAGCAAGGGACTAGCCTTCTGGGAGCAGTACTTC
TRBV10-3	TRBD1	-	TRBJ1-5	CATRRGPNQPQHF	TGTGCCACAAGAAGGGGGCCCAACCAGCCCCAGCATTTT